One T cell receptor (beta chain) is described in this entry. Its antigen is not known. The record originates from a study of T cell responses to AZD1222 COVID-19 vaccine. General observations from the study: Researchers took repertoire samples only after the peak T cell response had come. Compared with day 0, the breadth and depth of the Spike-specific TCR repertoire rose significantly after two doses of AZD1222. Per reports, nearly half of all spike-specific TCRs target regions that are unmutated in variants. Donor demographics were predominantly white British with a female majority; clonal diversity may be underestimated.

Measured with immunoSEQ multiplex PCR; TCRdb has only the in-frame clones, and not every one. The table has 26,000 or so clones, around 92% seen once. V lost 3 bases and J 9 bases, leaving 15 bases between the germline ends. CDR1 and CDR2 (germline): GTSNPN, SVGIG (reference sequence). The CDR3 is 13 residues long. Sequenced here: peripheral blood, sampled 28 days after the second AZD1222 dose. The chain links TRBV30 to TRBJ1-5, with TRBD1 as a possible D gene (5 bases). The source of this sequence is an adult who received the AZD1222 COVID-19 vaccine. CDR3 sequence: CAWRTSGLGPQHF. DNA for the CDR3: TGTGCCTGGAGGACCTCGGGGCTAGGGCCCCAGCATTTT. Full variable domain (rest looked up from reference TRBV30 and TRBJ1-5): SQTIHQWPATLVQPVGSPLSLECTVEGTSNPNLYWYRQAAGRGLQLLFYSVGIGQISSEVPQNLSASRPQDRQFILSSKKLLLSDSGFYLCAWRTSGLGPQHFGDGTRLSIL.